The clone carrying this TCR beta chain has ten or more counts. As yet, its antigen is unknown. TCRdb re-derived calls from the 5' RACE reads in MiXCR, one entry per CDR3 protein. The table has about 250,000 distinct CDR3 sequences, 15% to 17% seen once; the top ten hold approximately 2.1%. The sample is drawn from a study of T-cell memory formation after mild COVID-19. Study-wide results and limits: Confirmation was lacking for SARS-CoV-2 specificity of second-wave clones that peaked on day 37. Contracting CD4+ clones were located mainly in CM and EM, and CD8+ clones in EMRA. Several responding clones turned up in pre-infection memory, indicating that cross-reactive memory may have taken part.

This receptor was obtained from an adult woman who had mild COVID-19 (a few samples of this study predate the infection). Cell type and time point are not known. Specimen: PBMCs or a T cell subset sorted from them (not recorded which).

The CDR3 DNA sequence: TGTGCCAGCAGCCCTTATGCCAGGAGTCGTGAAGAGCAGTACTTC. It encodes CASSPYARSREEQYF. This rearrangement joins TRBV7-9 to TRBJ2-7; no definite D call. Trimming removed 5 bases at V and 7 bases at J, with 21 bases between. Germline assignment: CDR1 SEHNR and CDR2 FQNEAQ (reference sequence). This CDR3 has 15 residues. Filled out from reference TRBV7-9 and TRBJ2-7, the complete variable domain reads DTGVSQNPRHKITKRGQNVTFRCDPISEHNRLYWYRQTLGQGPEFLTYFQNEAQLEKSRLLSDRFSAERPKGSFSTLEIQRTEQGDSAMYLCASSPYARSREEQYFGPGTRLTVT.